A single sample is the source of the 6 T cell receptor beta chains below, sequenced in a study of blood T cell repertoires in COVID-19. Profiling relied on immunoSEQ multiplex PCR, and the TCRdb table lists in-frame clones only, not all of them. The data contain approximately 140,000 clones, 85% to 90% of them singletons. Sequenced: peripheral blood. These receptors were taken from a man aged 65-85 years with active COVID-19.

The chain uses TRBV27 and TRBJ1-4; 8 bases are shared with TRBD1. The germline CDR1 and CDR2 sequences are MNHEY and SMNVEV (reference sequence). Trimming cost V 5 bases and J 5 bases; bases outside gene matches: 10. The CDR3 is 16 residues long. The CDR3 DNA follows: TGTGCCAGCAGTAGGGACGGACAGGGCGTAAATGAAAAACTGTTTTTT. It specifies CASSRDGQGVNEKLFF.

The V and J genes are TRBV28 and TRBJ2-3; 10 positions match TRBD1. The CDR3 is 16 amino acids. The germline V gene encodes CDR1 MDHEN and CDR2 SYDVKM. V lost 4 bases and J lost 5; bases outside the gene matches: 9. CDR3 coding DNA: TGTGCCAGCAGTTCCGGACAGGGGGAGAAGGTAGATACGCAGTATTTT. Its protein is CASSSGQGEKVDTQYF.

The gene calls are TRBV4-1 and TRBJ2-2; weak D call: TRBD1 (6 bases). The CDR3 is made up of 17 amino acids. The germline V and J ends were trimmed by 7 bases and 0 bases, with 18 bases remaining between them. The germline V gene encodes CDR1 MGHRA and CDR2 YSYEKL. The CDR3 loop reads CASNNLVGTPNTGELFF. CDR3 coding DNA: TGCGCCAGCAACAATCTAGTGGGGACACCGAACACCGGGGAGCTGTTTTTT.

The gene calls are TRBV28 and TRBJ1-3, with D maybe TRBD1 (5 bases). V was trimmed by 5 bases and J by 0 bases, leaving 11 bases between them. Germline values: CDR1 MDHEN, CDR2 SYDVKM. CDR3 size: 15 residues. In nucleotides, the CDR3 is TGTGCCAGCAGTCCGGGGGGGGTCTCTGGAAACACCATATATTTT. It encodes CASSPGGVSGNTIYF.

This clone has more than one count but fewer than ten. The gene calls are TRBV6-6 and TRBJ1-6; tentatively, D is TRBD1 (5 bases). The CDR3 extends over 16 amino acids. Germline V gives CDR1 MNHNY, CDR2 SVGAGI (reference sequence). The V gene lost 0 bases and the J gene lost 3 bases, with 9 bases spanning the gap. The CDR3 sequence: CASSYSRQLYNSPLHF. The CDR3 nucleotides read TGTGCCAGCAGTTACTCGAGACAGCTCTATAATTCACCCCTCCACTTT.

The rearrangement uses TRBV18 and TRBJ1-1, with D possibly being TRBD1 (5 bases). The CDR3 sequence is 16 residues long. Deletions cut 0 bases from V and 5 bases from J, with 16 bases between. Looked up from germline, CDR1 is KGHSH and CDR2 is LQKENI. The DNA for the CDR3 is TGTGCCAGCTCACCACCCTACCGGGACTATGGAACTGAAGCTTTCTTT. Its protein product is CASSPPYRDYGTEAFF.